This entry describes one TCR beta chain. This entry comes from a study of blood T cell repertoires in COVID-19. TCRdb's copy holds only in-frame clones and misses some; the assay was immunoSEQ multiplex PCR. The sample shows 200,000 or so clones, 65% to 85% of them seen only once. The CDR3 covers 13 residues. In germline, CDR1 is SGHTA, CDR2 FQGNSA. Germline trimming cut 4 bases from V and 8 bases from J; bases unmatched to any gene: 4. The sequencing sample was made of peripheral blood. The clonotype comes from a woman younger than 45 with acute or convalescent COVID-19. The chain couples TRBV7-2 to TRBJ1-2, with 10 positions matching TRBD1. CDR3 in DNA: TGTGCCAGCAGCTCAGACAGGGGGCTCGGCTACACCTTC. Amino acid sequence: CASSSDRGLGYTF.